This T cell receptor beta chain derives from a study of early T cells in non-severe SARS-CoV-2 infection. Study-level information: RNA in bulk from unsorted whole blood was sequenced, and chains were unpaired.

Unique molecular identifier tags were affixed to discrete cDNA molecules. TCRdb itself ran the 5' RACE reads through MiXCR, one entry per CDR3 protein. The sample records some 40,000 distinct CDR3 sequences, over 5% being singletons. Study-wide results and limits: Database matching using VDJdb favored anti-spike CD8 responses, with private and CD4 specificities left missing.

This clonotype was detected ten times or more. Antigen specificity is unknown. V lost 6 bases to trimming and J lost 5 bases, with 13 bases between them. The length of the CDR3 is 13 residues. The receptor's source is an adult who was a healthcare worker with PCR-confirmed SARS-CoV-2 infection or an uninfected control (not recorded which). The V and J genes are TRBV12-3 or TRBV12-4 and TRBJ1-1; unclear D gene. Sequenced here: whole blood, sampled at baseline. CDR3 DNA sequence: TGTGCCAGCAGGACATCAGAAGGGACTGAAGCTTTCTTT. Translating gives CASRTSEGTEAFF.